The sequence of this T cell receptor (beta chain) was determined in a study of cytomegalovirus exposure and HLA in healthy donors. Both 60 Vbeta primers and 13 Jbeta primers went into the PCR. Some clones are missing from TCRdb's copy, which holds only in-frame ones; the method was immunoSEQ multiplex PCR. The repertoire has approximately 220,000 clones, over 75% of them found once; the top ten carry roughly 0.22%. Germline loops: CDR1 LNHDA, CDR2 SQIVND (reference sequence). The CDR3 has 15 amino acids. After removal of 3 bases from V and 0 bases from J, the junction contained 3 bases not matched to a gene.

Sequenced sample: PBMCs. The receptor was isolated from a girl under 10 years old in good health and CMV-seronegative. The chain is built from TRBV19 and TRBJ2-3; TRBD2 agrees at 7 bases. CDR3: CASSMVAGSTDTQYF. CDR3 DNA sequence: TGTGCCAGTAGTATGGTAGCGGGCAGCACAGATACGCAGTATTTT.